This T cell receptor beta chain came from a study of blood T cell repertoires in COVID-19. Study overall: The analysed material was cDNA or gDNA that came from T cells, B-cell-depleted T cells, or PBMCs.

Original data processing: Amplified reference gene primers provided the basis for estimating nucleated cell counts. This table comes from immunoSEQ multiplex PCR, and its TCRdb copy is limited to in-frame clones, with some not included. The V and J calls and the clone size are those of that table, but D and trimming were determined from the DNA. In the table there are 100,000 or so clones, 82% of which are singletons. Germline lookup yields CDR1 GTSNPN and CDR2 SVGIG (reference sequence). The CDR3 runs 19 residues. J was trimmed by 8 bases and V by 0 bases; bases with no gene match: 21. The genes are TRBV30 and TRBJ1-4, with TRBD1 identical over 7 bases. Sequencing input: peripheral blood. The receptor's source is an elderly man with acute or convalescent COVID-19. The CDR3 DNA sequence: TGTGCCTGGAGTGTACGCCGGTGGAGAGGGGGCGACGTTGGCGAAAAACTGTTTTTT. Translated, it gives CAWSVRRWRGGDVGEKLFF.